The clone carrying this T cell receptor beta chain was picked up one time. This entry comes from a study of CD8 T cells in Susac syndrome. The CDR3 sequence is 17 residues long. CDR1 and CDR2 (germline): SGHTA, FQGTGA. V was cut by 0 bases and J by 0 bases, with 12 bases left in between. An input of about 0.45 to 1 ug of RNA was subjected to reverse transcription using random hexamers. Amplification of TCR beta CDR3 spanned 54 Vbeta and 13 Jbeta via immunoSEQ multiplex PCR. In TCRdb, the immunoSEQ multiplex PCR reads were re-called with MiXCR into one record per CDR3 protein. The sample has roughly 80,000 distinct CDR3 sequences, more than 85% seen once. TCR beta sequencing covered blood CD8+ and CD4+ T cells.

The sequence derives from a human donor with multiple sclerosis. This rearrangement joins TRBV7-3 to TRBJ2-1; D possibly corresponds to TRBD2 (6 bases). Sequencing input: CD8+ T cells from PBMCs. The CDR3 loop is CASSLTSAGISYNEQFF. CDR3 bases: TGTGCCAGCAGCTTAACATCGGCGGGAATCTCCTACAATGAGCAGTTCTTC. The full variable domain, its missing parts supplied by reference TRBV7-3 and TRBJ2-1, is GAGVSQTPSNKVTEKGKYVELRCDPISGHTALYWYRQSLGQGPEFLIYFQGTGAADDSGLPNDRFFAVRPEGSVSTLKIQRTERGDSAVYLCASSLTSAGISYNEQFFGPGTRLTVL.